This T cell receptor (beta chain) derives from a study of graft-versus-host responses after intestinal transplantation. About the study: Among the recipients, all got anti-thymocyte globulin induction and then tacrolimus and steroids for approximately 3 years.

Method: immunoSEQ multiplex PCR; TCRdb's copy keeps in-frame clones and lacks some. The sample carries around 16,000 clones, 83% recorded once. Processing of graft tissue released intraepithelial and lamina propria lymphocytes. CDR1 is MGHDK, CDR2 SYGVNS, per germline. V was shortened by 3 bases and J by 11 bases, with 14 bases between the two germline ends. CDR3 size: 14 residues. The sample here was ileum tissue, taken approximately 83 weeks after intestinal transplantation. The receptor's source is a human patient who received an intestinal transplant, so some T cells may come from the graft donor. The chain is built from TRBV25-1 and TRBJ1-6; tentatively, D is TRBD1 (5 bases). Written as DNA, the CDR3 is TGTGCCAGCAGTGAGGGGCCCCTGGGGCCACCCCTCCACTTT. Translated: CASSEGPLGPPLHF.